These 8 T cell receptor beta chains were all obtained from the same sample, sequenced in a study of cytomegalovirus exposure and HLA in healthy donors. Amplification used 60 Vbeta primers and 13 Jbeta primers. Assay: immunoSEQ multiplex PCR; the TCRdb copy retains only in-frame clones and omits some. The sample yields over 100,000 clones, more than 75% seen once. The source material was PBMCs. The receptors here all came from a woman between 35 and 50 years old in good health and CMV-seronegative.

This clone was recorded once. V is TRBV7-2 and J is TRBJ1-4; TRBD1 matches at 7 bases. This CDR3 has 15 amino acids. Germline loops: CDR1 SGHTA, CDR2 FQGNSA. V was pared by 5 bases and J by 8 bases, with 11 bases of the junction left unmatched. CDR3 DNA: TGTGCCAGCAGCGGTCAGACAGGGCTAGGCGAAAAACTGTTTTTT. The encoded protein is CASSGQTGLGEKLFF.

The CDR3 sequence is CASTSGRSDTQYF. The CDR3, as DNA: TGTGCCAGTACTAGCGGGAGGTCAGATACGCAGTATTTT. The V and J genes are TRBV19 and TRBJ2-3; 11 nucleotides line up with TRBD2. The CDR3 has 13 residues. Germline values: CDR1 LNHDA, CDR2 SQIVND (reference sequence). Trimming at V came to 7 bases and at J to 4 bases, leaving 1 base not matched to a gene.

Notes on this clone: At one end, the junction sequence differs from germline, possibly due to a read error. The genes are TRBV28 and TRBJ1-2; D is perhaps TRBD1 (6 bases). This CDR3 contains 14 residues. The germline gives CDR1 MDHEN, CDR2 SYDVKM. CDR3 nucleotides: TGTGCCGGCAGCCCAGGACAGACCTCTTATGGCTACACCTTC. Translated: CAGSPGQTSYGYTF.

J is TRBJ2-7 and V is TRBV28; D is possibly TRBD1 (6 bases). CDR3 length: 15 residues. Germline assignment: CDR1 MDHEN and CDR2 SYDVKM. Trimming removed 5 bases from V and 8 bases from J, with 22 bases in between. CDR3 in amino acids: CASSLQGFDLEKQYF. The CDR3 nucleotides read TGTGCCAGCAGTCTACAGGGATTCGACTTAGAGAAGCAGTACTTC.

The CDR3 here is CASSEGRTEAFF. DNA of the CDR3: TGTGCCAGTAGTGAGGGGAGGACTGAAGCTTTCTTT. V gene TRBV19 combines with J gene TRBJ1-1; D might be TRBD1 (5 bases). Germline-derived CDR1 and CDR2 are LNHDA and SQIVND (reference sequence). The length of the CDR3 is 12 residues. V was pared by 5 bases and J by 5 bases, with 9 bases between.

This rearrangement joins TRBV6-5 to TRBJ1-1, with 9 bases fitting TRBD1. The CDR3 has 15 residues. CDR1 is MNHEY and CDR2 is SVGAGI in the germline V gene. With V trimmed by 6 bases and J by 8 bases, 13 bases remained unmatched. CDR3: CASRQITGGLAEAFF. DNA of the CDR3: TGTGCCAGCAGACAAATCACAGGGGGCCTCGCCGAAGCTTTCTTT.

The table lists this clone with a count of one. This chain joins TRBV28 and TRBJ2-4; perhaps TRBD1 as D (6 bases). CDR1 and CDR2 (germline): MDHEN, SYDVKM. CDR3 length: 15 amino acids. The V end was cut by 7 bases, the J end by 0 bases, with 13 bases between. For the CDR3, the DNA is TGTGCCAGCACTACGGACAGCCTAGCCAAAAACATTCAGTACTTC. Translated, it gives CASTTDSLAKNIQYF.

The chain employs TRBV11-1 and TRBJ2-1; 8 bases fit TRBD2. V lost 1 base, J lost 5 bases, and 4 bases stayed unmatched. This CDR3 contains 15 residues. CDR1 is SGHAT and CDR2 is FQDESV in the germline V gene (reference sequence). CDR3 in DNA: TGTGCCAGCAGCTTAGACGGGAGGGCGAACAATGAGCAGTTCTTC. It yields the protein CASSLDGRANNEQFF.